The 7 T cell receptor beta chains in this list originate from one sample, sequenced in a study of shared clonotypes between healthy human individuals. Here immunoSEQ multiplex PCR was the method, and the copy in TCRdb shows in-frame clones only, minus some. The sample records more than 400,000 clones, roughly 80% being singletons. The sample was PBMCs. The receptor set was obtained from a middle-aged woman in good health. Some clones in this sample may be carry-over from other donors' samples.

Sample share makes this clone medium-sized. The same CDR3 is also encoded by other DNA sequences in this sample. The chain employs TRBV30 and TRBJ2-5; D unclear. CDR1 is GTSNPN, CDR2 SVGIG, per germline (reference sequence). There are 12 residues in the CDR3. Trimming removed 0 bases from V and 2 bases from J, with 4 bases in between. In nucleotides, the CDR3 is TGTGCCTGGAGTGTACAGCAAGAGACCCAGTACTTC. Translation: CAWSVQQETQYF.

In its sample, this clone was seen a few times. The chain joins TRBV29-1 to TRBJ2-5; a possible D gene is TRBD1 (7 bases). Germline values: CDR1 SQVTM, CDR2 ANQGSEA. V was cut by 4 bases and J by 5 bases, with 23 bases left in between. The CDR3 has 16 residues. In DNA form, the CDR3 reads TGCAGCGTTGCTATGCGGCAGGGGGGTGTGGAGGAGACCCAGTACTTC. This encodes CSVAMRQGGVEETQYF.

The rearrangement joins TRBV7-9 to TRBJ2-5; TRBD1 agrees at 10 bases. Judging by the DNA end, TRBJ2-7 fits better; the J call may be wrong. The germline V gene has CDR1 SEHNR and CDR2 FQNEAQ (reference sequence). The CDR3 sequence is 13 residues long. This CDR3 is CAGGRDRGREQYF. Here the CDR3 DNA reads TGTGCCGGGGGCCGGGACAGGGGCCGCGAGCAGTACTTC.

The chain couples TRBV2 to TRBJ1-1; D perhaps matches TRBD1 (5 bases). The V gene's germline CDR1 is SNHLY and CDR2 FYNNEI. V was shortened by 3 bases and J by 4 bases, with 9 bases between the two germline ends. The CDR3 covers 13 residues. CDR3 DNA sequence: TGTGCCAGCAGTGACAGGGCGGGCACTGAAGCTTTCTTT. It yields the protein CASSDRAGTEAFF. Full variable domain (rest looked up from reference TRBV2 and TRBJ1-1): EPEVTQTPSHQVTQMGQEVILRCVPISNHLYFYWYRQILGQKVEFLVSFYNNEISEKSEIFDDQFSVERPDGSNFTLKIRSTKLEDSAMYFCASSDRAGTEAFFGQGTRLTVV.

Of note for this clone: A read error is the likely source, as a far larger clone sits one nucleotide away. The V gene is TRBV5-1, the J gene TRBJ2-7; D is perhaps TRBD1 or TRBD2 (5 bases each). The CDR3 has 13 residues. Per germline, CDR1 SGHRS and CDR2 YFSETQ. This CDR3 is CASSVRGSYEKYF. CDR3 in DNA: TGCGCCAGCAGCGTGAGGGGTTCCTACGAGAAGTACTTC.

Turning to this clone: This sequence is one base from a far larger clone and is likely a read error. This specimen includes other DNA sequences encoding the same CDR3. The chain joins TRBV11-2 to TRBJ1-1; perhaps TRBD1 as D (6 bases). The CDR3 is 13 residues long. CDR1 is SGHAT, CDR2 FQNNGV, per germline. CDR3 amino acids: CASSPGQNTEAFF. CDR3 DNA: TGTGCCAGCAGCCCAGGACAGAACACTGAGGCTTTCTTT.

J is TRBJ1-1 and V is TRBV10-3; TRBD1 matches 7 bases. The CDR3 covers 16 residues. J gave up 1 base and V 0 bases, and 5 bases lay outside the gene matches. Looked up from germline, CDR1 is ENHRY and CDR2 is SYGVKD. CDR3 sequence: CAISESGDRRNTEAFF. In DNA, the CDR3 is TGTGCCATCAGTGAGTCAGGGGACAGAAGGAACACTGAAGCTTTCTTT.